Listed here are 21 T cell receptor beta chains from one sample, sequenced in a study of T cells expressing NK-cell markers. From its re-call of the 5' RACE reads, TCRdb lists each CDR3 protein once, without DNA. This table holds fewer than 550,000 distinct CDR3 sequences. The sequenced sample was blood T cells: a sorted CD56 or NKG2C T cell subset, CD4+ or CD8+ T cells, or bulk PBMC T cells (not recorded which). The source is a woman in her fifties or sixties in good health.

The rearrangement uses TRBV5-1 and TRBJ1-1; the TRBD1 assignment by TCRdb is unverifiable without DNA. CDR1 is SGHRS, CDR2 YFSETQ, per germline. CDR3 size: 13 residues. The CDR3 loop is CASTLRGTTEAFF.

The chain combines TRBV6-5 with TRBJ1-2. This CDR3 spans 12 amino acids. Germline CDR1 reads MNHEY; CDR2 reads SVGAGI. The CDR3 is CASSRRDAGYTF.

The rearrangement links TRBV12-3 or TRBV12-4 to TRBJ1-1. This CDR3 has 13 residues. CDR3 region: CASSLNAYTEAFF.

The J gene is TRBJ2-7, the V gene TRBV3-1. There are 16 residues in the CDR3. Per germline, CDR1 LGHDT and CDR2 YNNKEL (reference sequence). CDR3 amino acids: CASSQVRSGSSYEQYF.

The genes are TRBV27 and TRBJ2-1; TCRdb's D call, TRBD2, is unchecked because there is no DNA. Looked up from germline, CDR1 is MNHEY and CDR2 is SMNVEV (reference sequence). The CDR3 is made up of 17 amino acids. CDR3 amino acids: CASSPPGLPNGYNEQFF.

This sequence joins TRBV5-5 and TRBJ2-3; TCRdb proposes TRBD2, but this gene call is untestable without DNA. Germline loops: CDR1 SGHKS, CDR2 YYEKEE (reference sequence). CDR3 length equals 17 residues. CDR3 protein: CASSLAVLAGATDTQYF.

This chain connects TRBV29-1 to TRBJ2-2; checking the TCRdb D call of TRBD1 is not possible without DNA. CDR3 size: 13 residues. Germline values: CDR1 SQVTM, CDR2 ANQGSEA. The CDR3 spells CSAKQGNAGELFF.

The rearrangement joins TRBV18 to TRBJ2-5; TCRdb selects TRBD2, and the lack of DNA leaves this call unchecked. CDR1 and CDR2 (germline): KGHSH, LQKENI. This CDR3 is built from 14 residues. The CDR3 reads CASSSASGKETQYF.

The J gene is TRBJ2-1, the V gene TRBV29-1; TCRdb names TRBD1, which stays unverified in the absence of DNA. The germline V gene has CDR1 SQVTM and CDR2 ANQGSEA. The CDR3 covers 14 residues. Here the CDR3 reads CSVRVGDRGSVQFF.

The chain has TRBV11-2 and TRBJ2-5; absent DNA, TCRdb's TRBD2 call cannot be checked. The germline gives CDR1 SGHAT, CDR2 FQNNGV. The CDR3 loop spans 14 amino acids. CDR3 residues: CASSRRLAEETQYF. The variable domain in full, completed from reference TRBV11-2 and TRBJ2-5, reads EAGVAQSPRYKIIEKRQSVAFWCNPISGHATLYWYQQILGQGPKLLIQFQNNGVVDDSQLPKDRFSAERLKGVDSTLKIQPAKLEDSAVYLCASSRRLAEETQYFGPGTRLLVL.

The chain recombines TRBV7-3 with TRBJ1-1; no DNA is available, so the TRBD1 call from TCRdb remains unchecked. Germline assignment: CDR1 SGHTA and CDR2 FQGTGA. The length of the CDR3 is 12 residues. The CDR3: CASSLSSQGAFF.

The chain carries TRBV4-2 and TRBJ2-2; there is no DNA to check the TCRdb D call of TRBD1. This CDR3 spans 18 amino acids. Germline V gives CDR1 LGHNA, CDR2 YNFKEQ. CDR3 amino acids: CASSQESGTGDRDGELFF.

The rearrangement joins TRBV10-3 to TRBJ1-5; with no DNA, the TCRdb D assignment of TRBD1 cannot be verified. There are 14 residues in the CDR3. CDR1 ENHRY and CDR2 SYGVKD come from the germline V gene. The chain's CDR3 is CAISEGQGGQPQHF.

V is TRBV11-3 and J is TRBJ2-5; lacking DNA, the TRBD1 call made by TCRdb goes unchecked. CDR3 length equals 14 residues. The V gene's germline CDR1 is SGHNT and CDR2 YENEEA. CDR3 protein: CASSSRDLQETQYF. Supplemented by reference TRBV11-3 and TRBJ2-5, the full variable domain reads EAGVVQSPRYKIIEKKQPVAFWCNPISGHNTLYWYLQNLGQGPELLIRYENEEAVDDSQLPKDRFSAERLKGVDSTLKIQPAELGDSAVYLCASSSRDLQETQYFGPGTRLLVL.

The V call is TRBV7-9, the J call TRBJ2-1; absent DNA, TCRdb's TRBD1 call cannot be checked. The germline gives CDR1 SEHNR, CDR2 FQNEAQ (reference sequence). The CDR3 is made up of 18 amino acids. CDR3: CASSLASGGTGSNNEQFF. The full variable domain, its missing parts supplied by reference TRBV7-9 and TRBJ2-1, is DTGVSQNPRHKITKRGQNVTFRCDPISEHNRLYWYRQTLGQGPEFLTYFQNEAQLEKSRLLSDRFSAERPKGSFSTLEIQRTEQGDSAMYLCASSLASGGTGSNNEQFFGPGTRLTVL.

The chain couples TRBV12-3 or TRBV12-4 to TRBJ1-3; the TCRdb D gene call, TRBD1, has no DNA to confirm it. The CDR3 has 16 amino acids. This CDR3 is CATSRGRQGIRNTIYF.

The CDR3 reads CASSSSRGAKGDTEAFF. The genes are TRBV11-2 and TRBJ1-1; as DNA is missing, the TRBD1 call by TCRdb cannot be tested. The CDR3 extends over 17 amino acids. Germline assignment: CDR1 SGHAT and CDR2 FQNNGV.

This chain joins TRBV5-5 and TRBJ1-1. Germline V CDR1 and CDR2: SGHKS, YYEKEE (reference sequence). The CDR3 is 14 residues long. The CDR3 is CASNLTGRNTEAFF.

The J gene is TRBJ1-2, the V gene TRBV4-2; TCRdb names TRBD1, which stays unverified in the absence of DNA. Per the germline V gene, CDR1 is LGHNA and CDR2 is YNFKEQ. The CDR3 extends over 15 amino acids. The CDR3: CASSQFPGNNYGYTF.

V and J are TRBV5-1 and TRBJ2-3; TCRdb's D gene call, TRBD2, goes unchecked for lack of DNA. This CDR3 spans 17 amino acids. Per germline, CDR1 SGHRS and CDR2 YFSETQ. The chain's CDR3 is CASSSRLAGPRVDTQYF.

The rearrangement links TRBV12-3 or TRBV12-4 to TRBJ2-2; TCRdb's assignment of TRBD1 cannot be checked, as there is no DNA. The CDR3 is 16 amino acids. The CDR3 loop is CASSSRRGHGTGELFF.